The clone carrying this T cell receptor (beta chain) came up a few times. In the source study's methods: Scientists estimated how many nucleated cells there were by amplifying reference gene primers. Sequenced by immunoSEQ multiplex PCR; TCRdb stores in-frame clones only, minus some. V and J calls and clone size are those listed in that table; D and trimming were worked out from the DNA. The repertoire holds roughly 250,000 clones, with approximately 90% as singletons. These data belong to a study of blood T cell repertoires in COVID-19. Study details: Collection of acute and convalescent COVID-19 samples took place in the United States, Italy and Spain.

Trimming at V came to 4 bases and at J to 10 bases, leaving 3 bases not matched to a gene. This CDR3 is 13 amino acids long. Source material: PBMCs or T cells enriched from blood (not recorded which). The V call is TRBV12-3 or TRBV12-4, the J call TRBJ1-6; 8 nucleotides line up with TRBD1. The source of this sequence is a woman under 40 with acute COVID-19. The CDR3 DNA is TGTGCCAGCAGTTCTGGGACAGGATCACCCCTCCACTTT. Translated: CASSSGTGSPLHF.